This entry lists 10 T cell receptor beta chains sequenced from one sample in a study of molecular identifiers for immune sequencing clone quantification. MiXCR, run by TCRdb on the PCR reads, gives a single entry per CDR3 protein. The sample carries about 640,000 distinct CDR3 sequences, 15% to 20% recorded once. Sequenced: naive CD8+ T cells from blood, with Jurkat cell RNA spiked in. The subset is: FACS-sorted CD8+CD4-CCR7+CD45RA+ naive T cells. These receptors were collected from a human donor in good health. Some libraries in this study had Jurkat cell RNA spiked in.

For this clonotype: One base away lies a much larger clone, so this may be a sequencing read error. V gene TRBV27 combines with J gene TRBJ2-2, with TRBD1 matching over 10 bases. V trimming: 3 bases; J trimming: 3 bases; junction bases outside the gene matches: 7. Germline V lookup: CDR1 MNHEY, CDR2 SMNVEV (reference sequence). There are 17 residues in the CDR3. CDR3 region: CASSFHRDRGDTGELFF. CDR3 in DNA: TGTGCCAGCAGTTTCCACCGGGACAGGGGTGACACCGGGGAGCTGTTTTTT.

With respect to this clonotype: A much larger clone differs from this one at a single base, so this may be a read error. Since the CDR3 does not end with the conserved phenylalanine or tryptophan, this likely comes from a read error. The chain employs TRBV6-2 or TRBV6-3 and TRBJ2-3; TRBD2 aligns across 13 bases. The CDR3 length is 18 residues. Unmatched junction bases numbered 7, after V lost 2 bases and J lost 2 bases. Germline V gives CDR1 MNHEY, CDR2 SVGEGT. The CDR3 DNA sequence: TGTGCCAGCAGTTACCCGACTAGCGGGGGGACCATCACAGATACGCAGTATCTT. It specifies CASSYPTSGGTITDTQYL.

This clonotype was picked up one time. The chain uses TRBV4-3 and TRBJ1-4, with D tentatively TRBD1 (5 bases). This CDR3 has 17 amino acids. V was clipped by 2 bases and J by 7 bases, with 20 bases between them. Germline CDR1 is LGHNA and CDR2 is YSLEER. This CDR3 reads CASSQKPGGIMGEKLFF. CDR3 bases: TGCGCCAGCAGCCAAAAGCCCGGGGGAATAATGGGTGAAAAACTGTTTTTT.

As for this clonotype: This may be a read error: a much more frequent sequence differs by one nucleotide. This sequence joins TRBV2 and TRBJ1-5; D uncertain. This CDR3 has 14 amino acids. Germline loops: CDR1 SNHLY, CDR2 FYNNEI. The CDR3 loop is CASSGAESNQLQHF. The CDR3 DNA reads as TGTGCCAGCAGTGGGGCAGAGAGCAATCAGCTCCAGCATTTT.

This clonotype was seen more than once but under ten times. Germline is not matched at one junction end, which may reflect a read error. The rearrangement uses TRBV5-1 and TRBJ1-1; 7 positions agree with TRBD1. Germline V CDR1 and CDR2: SGHRS, YFSETQ. CDR3 length: 12 amino acids. The chain's CDR3 is CASRQGNTGAFF. The DNA of the CDR3 is TGCGCCAGCAGACAGGGGAACACTGGAGCTTTCTTT.

With regard to this clonotype: Possible read error: a much larger clone is one base away. The chain is built from TRBV20-1 and TRBJ2-1; 10 bases align to TRBD2. Germline CDR1 and CDR2: DFQATT and SNEGSKA (reference sequence). The CDR3 is made up of 17 amino acids. DNA for the CDR3: TGCAGTACTAGGGTCAAGCGGGAGGGCCGTTCCTACAATGAGCAGTTCTTC. Translation gives CSTRVKREGRSYNEQFF.

This clonotype was observed many times. The chain has TRBV6-2 or TRBV6-3 and TRBJ2-3; D is unresolved. Germline loops: CDR1 MNHEY, CDR2 SVGEGT. V dropped 0 bases and J dropped 3 bases, with 7 bases sitting between them. The length of the CDR3 is 14 residues. CDR3 coding DNA: TGTGCCAGCAGTTACTCGACGGTGACAGATACGCAGTATTTT. Amino acid sequence: CASSYSTVTDTQYF.

Ten or more counts support this clonotype. The CDR3 protein is CASSQDLGSDTQYF. CDR3 in DNA: TGTGCCAGCAGCCAAGATCTAGGGTCGGATACGCAGTATTTT. The rearrangement joins TRBV14 to TRBJ2-3; D is undetermined. CDR1 is SGHDN and CDR2 is FVKESK in the germline V gene. The length of the CDR3 is 14 residues. Trimming left V 0 bases short and J 6 bases short, with 10 bases between.

Turning to this clonotype: A read error may be the cause here, since a much bigger clone is one base away. The V gene is TRBV12-3 or TRBV12-4, the J gene TRBJ1-5; unclear D gene. The CDR3 has 12 amino acids. In nucleotides, the CDR3 is TGTGCCAGCAGTTCGGGTTCCTGGGCCCAGCGTTTT. Translating gives CASSSGSWAQRF.

This clonotype has at least ten counts. V usage is TRBV2 and J usage is TRBJ2-5, with D possibly matching TRBD1 (5 bases). Trimming pared 4 bases from V and 1 base from J, leaving 13 bases between. The CDR3 has 15 residues. Germline values: CDR1 SNHLY, CDR2 FYNNEI. CDR3 residues: CASSGSEGVQETQYF. CDR3 in DNA: TGTGCCAGCAGTGGGTCGGAAGGGGTCCAAGAGACCCAGTACTTC.